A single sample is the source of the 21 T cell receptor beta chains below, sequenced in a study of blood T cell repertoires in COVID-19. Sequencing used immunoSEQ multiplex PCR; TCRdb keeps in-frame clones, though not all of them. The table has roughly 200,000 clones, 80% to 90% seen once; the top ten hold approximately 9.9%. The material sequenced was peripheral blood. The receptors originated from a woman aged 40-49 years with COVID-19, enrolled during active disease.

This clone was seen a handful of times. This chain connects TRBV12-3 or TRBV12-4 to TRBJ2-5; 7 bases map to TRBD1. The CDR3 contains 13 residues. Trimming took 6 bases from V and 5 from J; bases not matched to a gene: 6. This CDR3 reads CASSNRQGETQYF. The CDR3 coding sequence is TGTGCCAGCAGCAATCGACAGGGTGAGACCCAGTACTTC.

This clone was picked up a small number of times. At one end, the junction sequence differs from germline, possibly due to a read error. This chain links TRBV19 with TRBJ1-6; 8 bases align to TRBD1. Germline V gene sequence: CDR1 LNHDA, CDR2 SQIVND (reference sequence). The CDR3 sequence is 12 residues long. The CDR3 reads CASSTYQGAKFF. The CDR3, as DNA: TGTGCCAGTAGTACCTACCAGGGGGCGAAGTTCTTT.

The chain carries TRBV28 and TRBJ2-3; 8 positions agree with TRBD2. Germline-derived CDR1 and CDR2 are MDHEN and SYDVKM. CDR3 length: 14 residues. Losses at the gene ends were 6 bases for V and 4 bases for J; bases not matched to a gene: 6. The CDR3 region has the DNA TGTGCCAGCAGGGACGGCGGGAGGTCAGATACGCAGTATTTT. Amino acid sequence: CASRDGGRSDTQYF.

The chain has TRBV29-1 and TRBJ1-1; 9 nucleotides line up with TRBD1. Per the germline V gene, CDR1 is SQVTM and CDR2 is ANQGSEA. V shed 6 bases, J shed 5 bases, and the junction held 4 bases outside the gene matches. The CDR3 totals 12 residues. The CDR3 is CSVIGQGTEAFF. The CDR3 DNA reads TGCAGCGTCATCGGACAGGGGACTGAAGCTTTCTTT.

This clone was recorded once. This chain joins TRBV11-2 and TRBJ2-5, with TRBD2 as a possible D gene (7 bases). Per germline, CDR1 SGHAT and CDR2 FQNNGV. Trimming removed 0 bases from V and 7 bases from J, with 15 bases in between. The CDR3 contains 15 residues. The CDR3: CASSLERGPLGTQYF. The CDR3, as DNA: TGTGCCAGCAGCTTAGAGCGGGGGCCGTTGGGGACCCAGTACTTC.

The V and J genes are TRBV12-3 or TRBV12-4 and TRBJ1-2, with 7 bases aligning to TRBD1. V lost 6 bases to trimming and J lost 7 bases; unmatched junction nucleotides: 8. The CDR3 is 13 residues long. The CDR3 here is CASSLAQGGGYTF. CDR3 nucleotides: TGTGCCAGCAGCCTAGCGCAGGGGGGTGGCTACACCTTC.

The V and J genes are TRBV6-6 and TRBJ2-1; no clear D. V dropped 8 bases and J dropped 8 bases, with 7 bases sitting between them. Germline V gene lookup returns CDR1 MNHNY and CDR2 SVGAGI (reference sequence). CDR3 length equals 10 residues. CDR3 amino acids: CASVGHEQFF. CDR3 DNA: TGTGCCAGCGTTGGCCATGAGCAGTTCTTC.

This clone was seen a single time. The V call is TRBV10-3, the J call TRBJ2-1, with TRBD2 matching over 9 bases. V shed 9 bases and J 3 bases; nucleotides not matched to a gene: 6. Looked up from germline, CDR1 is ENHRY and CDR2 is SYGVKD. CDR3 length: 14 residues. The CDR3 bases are TGTGCCATAGCCGGGACTAGCCTCTACAATGAGCAGTTCTTC. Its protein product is CAIAGTSLYNEQFF.

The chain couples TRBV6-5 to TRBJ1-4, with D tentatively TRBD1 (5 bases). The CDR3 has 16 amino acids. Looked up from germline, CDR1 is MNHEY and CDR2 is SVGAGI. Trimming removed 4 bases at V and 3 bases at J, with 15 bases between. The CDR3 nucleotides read TGTGCCAGCAGTTGGGGACCCGGGGGTGCTAATGAAAAACTGTTTTTT. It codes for CASSWGPGGANEKLFF.

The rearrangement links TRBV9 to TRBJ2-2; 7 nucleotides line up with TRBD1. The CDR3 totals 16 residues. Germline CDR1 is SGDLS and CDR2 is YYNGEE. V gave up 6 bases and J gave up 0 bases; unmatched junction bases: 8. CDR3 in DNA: TGTGCCAGCATGGCCGGGACAGCCGCGAACACCGGGGAGCTGTTTTTT. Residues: CASMAGTAANTGELFF.

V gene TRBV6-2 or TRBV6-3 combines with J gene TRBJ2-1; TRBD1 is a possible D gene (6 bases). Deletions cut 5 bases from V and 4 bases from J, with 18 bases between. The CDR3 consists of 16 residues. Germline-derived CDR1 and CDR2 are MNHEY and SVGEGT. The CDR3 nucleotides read TGTGCCAGCAGTCCAGCCGCCGGGACAACATACAATGAGCAGTTCTTC. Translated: CASSPAAGTTYNEQFF.

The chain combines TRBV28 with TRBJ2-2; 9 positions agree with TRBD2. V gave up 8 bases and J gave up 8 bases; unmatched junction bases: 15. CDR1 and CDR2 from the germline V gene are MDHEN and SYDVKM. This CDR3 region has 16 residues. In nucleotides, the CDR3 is TGTGCCAGCCGATATGGAGCGGGAGGACTTAGGGGGGAGCTGTTTTTT. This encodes CASRYGAGGLRGELFF.

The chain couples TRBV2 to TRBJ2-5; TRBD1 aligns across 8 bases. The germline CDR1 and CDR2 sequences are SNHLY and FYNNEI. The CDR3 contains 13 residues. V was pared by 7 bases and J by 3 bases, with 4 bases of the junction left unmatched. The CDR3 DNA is TGTGCCAGCATGGAGACAGGGGAAGAGACCCAGTACTTC. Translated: CASMETGEETQYF.

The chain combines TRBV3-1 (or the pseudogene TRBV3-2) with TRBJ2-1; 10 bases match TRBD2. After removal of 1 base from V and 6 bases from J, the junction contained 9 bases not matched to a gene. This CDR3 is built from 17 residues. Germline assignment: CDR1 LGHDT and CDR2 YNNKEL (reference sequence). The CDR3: CASSQGQGAGGANEQFF. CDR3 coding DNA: TGTGCCAGCAGCCAAGGCCAAGGAGCGGGGGGGGCCAATGAGCAGTTCTTC.

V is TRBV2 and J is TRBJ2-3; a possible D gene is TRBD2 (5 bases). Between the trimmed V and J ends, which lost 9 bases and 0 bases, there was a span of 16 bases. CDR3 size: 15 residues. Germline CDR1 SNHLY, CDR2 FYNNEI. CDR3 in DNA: TGTGCCAGTCCGTACGGGAAAACTAGCACAGATACGCAGTATTTT. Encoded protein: CASPYGKTSTDTQYF.

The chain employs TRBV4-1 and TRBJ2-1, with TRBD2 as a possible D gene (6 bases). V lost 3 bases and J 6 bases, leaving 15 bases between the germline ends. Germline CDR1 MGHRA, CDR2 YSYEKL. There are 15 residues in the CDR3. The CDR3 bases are TGCGCCAGCAGCCATACTATAGGAGGGTCCAATGAGCAGTTCTTC. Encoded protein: CASSHTIGGSNEQFF.

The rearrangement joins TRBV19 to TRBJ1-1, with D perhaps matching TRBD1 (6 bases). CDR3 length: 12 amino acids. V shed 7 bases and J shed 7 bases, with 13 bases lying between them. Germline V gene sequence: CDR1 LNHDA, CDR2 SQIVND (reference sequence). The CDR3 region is CASTSTGLEAFF. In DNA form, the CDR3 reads TGTGCCAGTACCTCCACAGGGCTTGAAGCTTTCTTT.

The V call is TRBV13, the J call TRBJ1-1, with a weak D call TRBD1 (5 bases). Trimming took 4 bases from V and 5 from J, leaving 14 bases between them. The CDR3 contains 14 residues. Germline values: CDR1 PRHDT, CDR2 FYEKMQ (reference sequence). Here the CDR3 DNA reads TGTGCCAGCAGCTCGACCGGGGGAAGAACTGAAGCTTTCTTT. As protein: CASSSTGGRTEAFF.

For the CDR3, the DNA is TGTGCCAGCAGTCAGGAGGGGGGGCTTTACACCGGGGAGCTGTTTTTT. Translation gives CASSQEGGLYTGELFF. The chain has TRBV2 and TRBJ2-2, with D possibly being TRBD2 (7 bases). The germline V and J ends were trimmed by 5 bases and 3 bases, with 16 bases remaining between them. The CDR3 contains 16 residues. Germline CDR1 and CDR2: SNHLY and FYNNEI.

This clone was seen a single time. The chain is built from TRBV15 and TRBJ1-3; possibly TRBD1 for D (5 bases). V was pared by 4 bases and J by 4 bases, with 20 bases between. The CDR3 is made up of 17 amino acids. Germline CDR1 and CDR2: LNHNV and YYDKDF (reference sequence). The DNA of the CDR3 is TGTGCCACCAGCACGGGGAGGGACCCGCTGGGAGGAAACACCATATATTTT. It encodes CATSTGRDPLGGNTIYF.

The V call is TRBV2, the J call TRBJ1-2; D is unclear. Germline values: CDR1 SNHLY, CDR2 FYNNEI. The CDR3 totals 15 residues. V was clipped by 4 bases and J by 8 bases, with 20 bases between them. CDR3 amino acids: CASSGLSSGIRGYTF. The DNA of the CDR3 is TGTGCCAGCAGTGGTTTGTCATCGGGTATTAGAGGCTACACCTTC.